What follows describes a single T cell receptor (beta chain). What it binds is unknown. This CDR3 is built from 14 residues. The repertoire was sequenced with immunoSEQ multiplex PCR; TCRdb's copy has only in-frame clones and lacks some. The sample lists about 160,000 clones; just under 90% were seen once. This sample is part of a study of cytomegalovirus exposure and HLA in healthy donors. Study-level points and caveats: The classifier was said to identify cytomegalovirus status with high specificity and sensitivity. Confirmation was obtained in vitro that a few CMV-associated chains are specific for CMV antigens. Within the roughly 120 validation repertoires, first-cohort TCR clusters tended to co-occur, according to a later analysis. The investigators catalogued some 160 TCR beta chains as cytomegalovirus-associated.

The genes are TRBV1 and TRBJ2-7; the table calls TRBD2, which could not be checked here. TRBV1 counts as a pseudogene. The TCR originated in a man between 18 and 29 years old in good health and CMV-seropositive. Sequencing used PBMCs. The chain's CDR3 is CTSSPGPCLREQYF. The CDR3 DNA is TGCACCAGCAGCCCCGGCCCCTGTCTGAGGGAGCAGTACTTC.